This T cell receptor (beta chain) is from a study of T cells in Graves' hyperthyroidism and ophthalmopathy. The study's findings and limits: The model predicted ophthalmopathy a median around 6.5 months before onset.

This clonotype has only a few counts. The target antigen is unknown. Authors of the study amplified TCR beta CDR3 regions from RNA transcripts. TCR CDR3 underwent first-round RT-PCR with the HTBI primer set. TCRdb passed the multiplex PCR reads through MiXCR, listing each CDR3 protein once. The top ten hold roughly 8% of the sample, which has roughly 750,000 distinct CDR3 sequences, over 15% seen once. Per germline, CDR1 SQVTM and CDR2 ANQGSEA. The CDR3 contains 16 residues. V was cut by 4 bases and J by 4 bases, with 20 bases left in between. Graves' hyperthyroidism qualified as stable when ophthalmopathy did not progress within 18 months.

The sequenced sample was blood. The sequence derives from a man younger than 30 with Graves' hyperthyroidism. The chain combines TRBV29-1 with TRBJ2-1, with D tentatively TRBD2 (6 bases). The CDR3 reads CSVALGPGGGYNEQFF. In DNA, the CDR3 is TGCAGCGTTGCTCTTGGGCCCGGAGGAGGGTACAATGAGCAGTTCTTC.